These 27 T cell receptor beta chains share one sample of origin, sequenced in a study of human T cells and chemical hapten exposure (dated by TCRdb to about 2021). Total RNA was extracted from unfractionated whole blood collected in Tempus Blood RNA tubes. Libraries came from 5' RACE. Instrument on record: Illumina MiSeq. The public reads were reprocessed in TCRdb via fastp at Q25 and MiXCR, keeping in-frame beta chains. Under each unique CDR3 protein, matching rows form one entry showing the most common genes and DNA. In all, the sample holds approximately 140,000 distinct CDR3 sequences, and 3.5% to 5% of those were seen once. The top ten clonotypes cover about 1.3% of the sample. These receptors were collected from a female donor in good health.

The chain combines TRBV4-3 with TRBJ1-6; the match to TRBD1 covers 10 bases. J was trimmed by 4 bases and V by 3 bases; bases with no gene match: 6. Germline assignment: CDR1 LGHNA and CDR2 YSLEER. The CDR3 is 17 residues long. This CDR3 reads CASSQAGQGYYNSPLHF. The CDR3 nucleotides read TGCGCCAGCAGCCAGGCGGGACAGGGGTATTATAATTCACCCCTCCACTTT.

This clonotype was picked up a small number of times. The chain has TRBV5-1 and TRBJ2-5; 9 bases fit TRBD1. The germline gives CDR1 SGHRS, CDR2 YFSETQ. This CDR3 has 17 residues. V was clipped by 4 bases and J by 4 bases; unmatched bases: 14. The chain's CDR3 is CASSPSGQGRRGETQYF. The CDR3 DNA follows: TGCGCCAGCAGCCCCAGCGGACAGGGGCGCCGGGGAGAGACCCAGTACTTC. The full variable domain, with the rest looked up from reference TRBV5-1 and TRBJ2-5, is KAGVTQTPRYLIKTRGQQVTLSCSPISGHRSVSWYQQTPGQGLQFLFEYFSETQRNKGNFPGRFSGRQFSNSRSEMNVSTLELGDSALYLCASSPSGQGRRGETQYFGPGTRLLVL.

This clonotype has ten or more counts. The CDR3 DNA reads TGTGCCAGCAGCTTGAATTTAGCGGGGGGGCCTCTTTCCTACGAGCAGTACTTC. Translated: CASSLNLAGGPLSYEQYF. J is TRBJ2-7 and V is TRBV7-8; 11 bases match TRBD2. CDR1 is SGHVS and CDR2 is FQNEAQ in the germline V gene. The CDR3 has 18 residues. With V trimmed by 3 bases and J by 1 base, 11 bases remained unmatched.

This clonotype has a handful of counts. The rearrangement joins TRBV3-1 to TRBJ2-3; TRBD2 is a possible D gene (5 bases). This CDR3 is built from 16 residues. V dropped 1 base and J dropped 6 bases, with 17 bases sitting between them. Germline CDR1 is LGHDT and CDR2 is YNNKEL (reference sequence). The CDR3 sequence is CASSQGRALIRDTQYF. In DNA form, the CDR3 reads TGTGCCAGCAGCCAAGGGCGGGCCCTGATCCGGGATACGCAGTATTTT.

Ten or more counts support this clonotype. The gene calls are TRBV7-9 and TRBJ1-6, with TRBD1 as a possible D gene (6 bases). V lost 1 base and J 10 bases, leaving 17 bases between the germline ends. The V gene's germline CDR1 is SEHNR and CDR2 FQNEAQ (reference sequence). The CDR3 covers 16 residues. CDR3 DNA sequence: TGTGCCAGCAGCTTAGGCGAAGGGGGAAGTGGATCACCCCTCCACTTT. This gives the protein CASSLGEGGSGSPLHF.

There are many counts of this clonotype. This chain links TRBV20-1 with TRBJ2-3; TRBD2 matches at 7 bases. This CDR3 comprises 16 residues. Germline CDR1 and CDR2: DFQATT and SNEGSKA (reference sequence). After removal of 0 bases from V and 6 bases from J, the junction contained 12 bases not matched to a gene. CDR3 bases: TGCAGTGCTAGAGATACAAAGAAGCGGGGCAGGGATACGCAGTATTTT. This translates into CSARDTKKRGRDTQYF.

This clonotype was found a few times. The chain joins TRBV19 to TRBJ1-6; D is undetermined. V was pared by 4 bases and J by 11 bases, with 18 bases between. The CDR3 runs to 15 residues. The germline V gene has CDR1 LNHDA and CDR2 SQIVND (reference sequence). The CDR3 bases are TGTGCCAGTAGTACCCTCAAGGGAGGGCTAACACCCCTCCACTTT. It codes for CASSTLKGGLTPLHF.

This clonotype was counted at least ten times. Here the CDR3 reads CASSSPPGHVPYEQYF. The CDR3 DNA sequence: TGTGCCAGCAGCTCCCCGCCGGGACACGTACCCTACGAGCAGTACTTC. The chain uses TRBV5-6 and TRBJ2-7, with TRBD1 as a possible D gene (6 bases). V gave up 3 bases and J gave up 2 bases, with 18 bases separating them. Germline values: CDR1 SGHDT, CDR2 YYEEEE. CDR3 length: 16 residues.

Note on this clonotype: At one of its ends the junction is not consistent with the germline gene, which may arise from a read error. The rearrangement links TRBV12-3 or TRBV12-4 to TRBJ2-7, with a possible D match to TRBD1 (6 bases). The CDR3 totals 12 residues. The CDR3 spells CASSSGAYGQYF. The CDR3 coding sequence is TGTGCCAGCAGTTCAGGGGCCTACGGGCAGTACTTC.

The rearrangement links TRBV2 to TRBJ2-2; 8 bases are a match to TRBD2. The germline gives CDR1 SNHLY, CDR2 FYNNEI. The junction had 13 bases not matched to a gene; V was cut back by 8 bases and J by 5 bases. This CDR3 is 16 amino acids long. The CDR3: CASGYSSGRATGELFF. In DNA, the CDR3 is TGTGCCAGCGGCTATTCTAGCGGGCGGGCAACCGGGGAGCTGTTTTTT.

The sample holds many counts of this clonotype. V usage is TRBV6-2 or TRBV6-3 and J usage is TRBJ2-2; D ambiguous. V dropped 8 bases and J dropped 4 bases, with 17 bases sitting between them. In germline, CDR1 is MNHEY, CDR2 SVGEGT. The CDR3 totals 15 residues. The CDR3 DNA is TGTGCCAGCTTACAGTTCCTAGGAATCACCGGGGAGCTGTTTTTT. This codes for CASLQFLGITGELFF.

Comment on this clonotype: This may be a read error, as it is one base from a much larger clone. This chain links TRBV7-3 with TRBJ2-2, with D uncertain. This CDR3 is 14 amino acids long. V lost 6 bases and J lost 5, with 13 bases in between. Per germline, CDR1 SGHTA and CDR2 FQGTGA. CDR3 DNA sequence: TGTGCCAGCAGACCCTCCTGGGTTACCGGGGAGCTGTTTTTT. It is translated as CASRPSWVTGELFF.

The table lists this clonotype with a few counts. V usage is TRBV3-1 and J usage is TRBJ1-6; the D gene is possibly TRBD1 (5 bases). Germline CDR1 reads LGHDT; CDR2 reads YNNKEL (reference sequence). Trimming took off 4 bases at V and 8 bases at J, with 18 bases between the two ends. The CDR3 is 16 amino acids. DNA for the CDR3: TGTGCCAGCAGCCGCGGGGGTGGGGCGAAGGATTCACCCCTCCACTTT. Translating gives CASSRGGGAKDSPLHF.

The sample holds many counts of this clonotype. The rearrangement uses TRBV9 and TRBJ1-2; D is ambiguous. The germline V gene has CDR1 SGDLS and CDR2 YYNGEE. There are 15 residues in the CDR3. Trimming took off 0 bases at V and 2 bases at J, with 11 bases between the two ends. CDR3 amino acids: CASSVVGVGNYGYTF. The CDR3 bases are TGTGCCAGCAGCGTAGTTGGGGTGGGAAACTATGGCTACACCTTC. Full variable domain (rest looked up from reference TRBV9 and TRBJ1-2): DSGVTQTPKHLITATGQRVTLRCSPRSGDLSVYWYQQSLDQGLQFLIQYYNGEERAKGNILERFSAQQFPDLHSELNLSSLELGDSALYFCASSVVGVGNYGYTFGSGTRLTVV.

This clonotype was seen many times. J is TRBJ2-1 and V is TRBV20-1; D ambiguous. Germline values: CDR1 DFQATT, CDR2 SNEGSKA (reference sequence). This CDR3 has 14 amino acids. V lost 5 bases to trimming and J lost 3 bases, with 14 bases between them. The DNA for the CDR3 is TGCAGTGCTCTTAACAGAGGCTTCTACAATGAGCAGTTCTTC. This gives the protein CSALNRGFYNEQFF.

This clonotype was detected ten times or more. The chain joins TRBV20-1 to TRBJ2-7, with 15 bases fitting TRBD2. Unmatched junction bases numbered 15, after V lost 6 bases and J lost 0 bases. The germline CDR1 and CDR2 sequences are DFQATT and SNEGSKA (reference sequence). There are 19 residues in the CDR3. The DNA for the CDR3 is TGCAGTGCCACGACACCGGGACTAGCGGGGGGACTCAGCTCCTACGAGCAGTACTTC. It encodes CSATTPGLAGGLSSYEQYF.

This clonotype was seen more than once but under ten times. The gene calls are TRBV7-2 and TRBJ2-1, with TRBD1 identical over 10 bases. Per germline, CDR1 SGHTA and CDR2 FQGNSA. The CDR3 is 16 residues long. Unmatched junction bases numbered 11, after V lost 4 bases and J lost 8 bases. This chain's CDR3 is CASSSLGQGSLDEQFF. The DNA of the CDR3 is TGTGCCAGCAGCTCGCTGGGACAGGGGAGTCTGGATGAGCAGTTCTTC.

In regard to this clonotype: One junction end disagrees with the germline gene, perhaps due to a read error. The chain recombines TRBV6-5 with TRBJ1-2; 10 nucleotides align to TRBD1. The CDR3 has 17 amino acids. Germline CDR1 MNHEY, CDR2 SVGAGI. This CDR3 reads CASSYVRTGGSNYGDTF. As DNA, the CDR3 is TGTGCCAGCAGTTACGTCCGGACAGGGGGATCTAACTATGGCGACACATTC.

This clonotype occurred many times. The chain joins TRBV9 to TRBJ2-3, with D unresolved. Germline values: CDR1 SGDLS, CDR2 YYNGEE. CDR3 length: 16 residues. Trimming stripped 0 bases from V and 0 bases from J, with 11 bases between. DNA for the CDR3: TGTGCCAGCAGCGTAGCCCGGTCTGGCAGCACAGATACGCAGTATTTT. Its protein is CASSVARSGSTDTQYF.

The chain has TRBV6-2 or TRBV6-3 and TRBJ1-1; D might be TRBD1 (6 bases). CDR1 MNHEY and CDR2 SVGEGT come from the germline V gene. V lost 7 bases to trimming and J lost 4 bases, with 13 bases between them. The CDR3 spans 13 residues. CDR3: CASKFTGPTEAFF. In nucleotides, the CDR3 is TGTGCCAGCAAATTTACAGGGCCCACTGAAGCTTTCTTT.

The table lists this clonotype with many counts. The chain employs TRBV5-1 and TRBJ2-1; the D gene is possibly TRBD1 (5 bases). Germline loops: CDR1 SGHRS, CDR2 YFSETQ. This CDR3 contains 16 residues. Trimming stripped 4 bases from V and 2 bases from J, with 16 bases between. The CDR3, as DNA: TGCGCCAGCAGCCAGGGCCCAAACGGCCCCTACAATGAGCAGTTCTTC. Protein product: CASSQGPNGPYNEQFF.

As for this clonotype: A read error may account for a junction end that differs from germline. V and J are TRBV5-4 and TRBJ1-2; TRBD1 is a possible D gene (5 bases). The CDR3 has 13 amino acids. Germline V CDR1 and CDR2: SGHNT, YYREEE (reference sequence). CDR3 sequence reads: CASSLQGRHGDNF. The CDR3 region has the DNA TGTGCCAGCAGCTTGCAGGGTCGGCATGGCGACAACTTC.

Concerning this clonotype: A clone one base away is much larger, so this may be a read error. This CDR3 is missing its conserved last phenylalanine or tryptophan, likely due to a read error. DNA of the CDR3: TGTGCCAGCAGCCAGGGGCCTGAAGCTTTCTCT. Translated, it gives CASSQGPEAFS. V and J are TRBV6-2 or TRBV6-3 and TRBJ1-1; tentative D call: TRBD1 (6 bases). V lost 6 bases, J lost 6 bases, and 8 bases lay in between. CDR1 MNHEY and CDR2 SVGEGT come from the germline V gene. The CDR3 is made up of 11 amino acids.

This clonotype was recorded many times. The chain carries TRBV4-2 and TRBJ1-1; D might be TRBD1 (6 bases). The CDR3 consists of 17 residues. The ends were cut back, 0 bases at V and 5 bases at J, with 19 bases in the middle. Germline V CDR1 and CDR2: LGHNA, YNFKEQ. The CDR3 DNA reads as TGTGCCAGCAGCCAAGATCCGTTCGGGGGGCTGGGAACTGAAGCTTTCTTT. This codes for CASSQDPFGGLGTEAFF.

A remark on this clonotype: A clone one base away is much larger, so this may be a read error. This chain uses TRBV5-4 with TRBJ2-3; 13 nucleotides match TRBD2. Germline assignment: CDR1 SGHNT and CDR2 YYREEE (reference sequence). CDR3 length equals 18 residues. CDR3 DNA sequence: TGTGCCAGCAGCTCCGGGACTAGCGGGGCGACTAGCATAGATACGCAGTATTTT. It codes for CASSSGTSGATSIDTQYF.

This clonotype was detected ten times or more. This chain connects TRBV13 to TRBJ2-1, with D hard to call. V was clipped by 5 bases and J by 12 bases, with 14 bases between them. The CDR3 totals 12 residues. CDR1 PRHDT and CDR2 FYEKMQ come from the germline V gene (reference sequence). The CDR3 here is CASSGPQMLQFF. CDR3 nucleotide sequence: TGTGCCAGCAGCGGGCCTCAGATGTTGCAGTTCTTC.

This clonotype was recorded at least ten times. This chain uses TRBV21-1 with TRBJ2-3; the table gives TRBD1 as D, unverified against the DNA. TRBV21-1 is a listed pseudogene. The CDR3 length is 18 residues. The CDR3 DNA reads as TGTGCCAGCAGCCCCCACCGGGGACAGGGGGCCCCCGCAGATACGCAGTATTTT. Translated: CASSPHRGQGAPADTQYF.